This T cell receptor beta chain was sequenced in a study of vaccination and CD4 T cells after COVID-19. Whole-study context: Control cultures, each given a CEFX pool, an HIV-1 Nef pool, or no peptide, were included.

The treatment is: 10-day PBMC culture with coronavirus spike peptide pools or control peptides (ViraFEST assay). General study points: Convalescent patients' median share of reactive clones seen only post-vaccination was 80% to 90%.

Cultured CD4+ T cell DNA was sequenced using the Oncomine TCR Beta short-read assay. Each CDR3 protein is one row after TCRdb ran MiXCR on the PCR reads. The sample lists approximately 12,000 distinct CDR3 sequences, approximately 60% occurring once. On this clonotype itself: What it recognizes is unknown.

The CDR3 spans 19 residues. Trimming took 2 bases from V and 0 from J, leaving 17 bases between them. Germline values: CDR1 MDHEN, CDR2 SYDVKM. Sequencing was performed on CD4+ T cells from blood, cultured in vitro, taken before SARS-CoV-2 vaccination. The clonotype was recovered from a human donor who had recovered from COVID-19. V is TRBV28 and J is TRBJ1-6; D gene unclear. The CDR3 DNA follows: TGTGCCAGCAGTTTAGGGCGAAGTATGCGTGGCTCCTATAATTCACCCCTCCACTTT. It is translated as CASSLGRSMRGSYNSPLHF.